The rows below give T cell receptor beta chains drawn from one sample of a study of T cell changes during pregnancy in multiple sclerosis. Repertoires were generated with immunoSEQ multiplex PCR, while TCRdb's copy carries only in-frame clones and drops some. In the table there are 65,000 to 75,000 clones, roughly 92% of which are singletons. The source material was CD8+ T cells from peripheral blood mononuclear cells, sampled in the third trimester of pregnancy. The receptors come from a female donor in good health, enrolled as a control in a pregnancy study. Each CDR3 is given with its conserved first and last residue. A D gene is named only where the DNA matches it firmly. Only some rows state a clone size, as once, few, many or a class for expanded clones.

>TRBV4-3|NA|TRBJ1-1|TRBD1
CASSQRTGGEPEAFF
TGCGCCAGCAGCCAGCGGACAGGGGGCGAACCTGAAGCTTTCTTT
>TRBV27|NA|TRBJ2-7|NA
CASKGLHYEQYF
TGTGCCAGCAAAGGACTCCACTACGAGCAGTACTTC
>TRBV27|once|TRBJ2-3|TRBD1
CASSFTGPAQGFTDTQYF
TGTGCCAGCAGTTTCACGGGCCCGGCACAGGGGTTCACAGATACGCAGTATTTT
>TRBV9|NA|TRBJ1-2|NA
CASSADTDSLDGYTF
TGTGCCAGCAGCGCAGACACCGACAGTTTAGATGGCTACACCTTC
>TRBV19|NA|TRBJ1-2|NA
CASSIYSGVPYGYTF
TGTGCCAGTAGTATATACTCGGGGGTTCCTTATGGCTACACCTTC
>TRBV13|NA|TRBJ1-6|NA
CASSVGDEVYNSPLHF
TGTGCCAGCAGCGTAGGGGATGAGGTATATAATTCACCCCTCCACTTT
>TRBV13|NA|TRBJ1-1|NA
CASSLGRVEAFF
TGTGCCAGCAGCTTAGGCCGGGTTGAAGCTTTCTTT
>TRBV12-5|NA|TRBJ2-1|NA
CASGSLLVAGFDEQFF
TGTGCTAGTGGTTCCCTCCTTGTGGCAGGGTTCGATGAGCAGTTCTTC
>TRBV27|NA|TRBJ1-2|NA
CASSLGGPSNYGYTF
TGTGCCAGCAGTTTAGGAGGCCCATCTAACTATGGCTACACCTTC
>TRBV2|NA|TRBJ1-1|NA
CASSEALQGMNTEAFF
TGTGCCAGCAGTGAAGCGCTTCAGGGGATGAACACTGAAGCTTTCTTT
>TRBV2|NA|TRBJ1-5|TRBD1
CASRDRGTQPQHF
TGTGCCAGCAGGGACAGGGGGACACAGCCCCAGCATTTT
>TRBV6-5|NA|TRBJ1-4|NA
CASSYSEGLDHEKLFF
TGTGCCAGCAGTTACTCGGAGGGGCTGGACCATGAAAAACTGTTTTTT
>TRBV23-1|NA|TRBJ2-7|NA
CASSQLYGQSRLSSYEQYF
TGCGCCAGCAGTCAACTATACGGACAGTCCCGATTGAGCTCCTACGAGCAGTACTTC
>TRBV7-9|NA|TRBJ1-1|TRBD1
CASSTPGTGGTEAFF
TGTGCCAGCAGCACCCCCGGGACAGGGGGCACTGAAGCTTTCTTT
>TRBV19|NA|TRBJ2-7|NA
CASGTPGSSYEQYF
TGTGCCAGTGGAACCCCCGGGAGCTCCTACGAGCAGTACTTC
>TRBV2|once|TRBJ2-5|NA
CASRPNRETQYF
TGTGCCAGCAGGCCTAATAGAGAGACCCAGTACTTC
>TRBV6-5|NA|TRBJ1-6|NA
CASSSPGGGADSPLHF
TGTGCCAGCAGTTCCCCCGGGGGGGGCGCGGATTCACCCCTCCACTTT
>TRBV27|NA|TRBJ2-5|TRBD1
CASSPYDRGEETQYF
TGTGCCAGCAGTCCTTACGACAGGGGTGAAGAGACCCAGTACTTC
>TRBV7-2|NA|TRBJ2-1|NA
CASSFMGGYNEQFF
TGTGCCAGCAGCTTCATGGGGGGCTACAATGAGCAGTTCTTC
>TRBV11-2|NA|TRBJ2-7|NA
CASSHGLRVGGPSYEQYF
TGTGCCAGCAGCCACGGTTTGCGCGTGGGGGGGCCCTCCTACGAGCAGTACTTC
>TRBV7-2|NA|TRBJ2-3|TRBD1
CASSLADRGEDTQYF
TGTGCCAGCAGCTTAGCAGACAGGGGGGAAGATACGCAGTATTTT
>TRBV6-5|NA|TRBJ1-2|TRBD1
CASSFGQGSQGYTF
TGTGCCAGCAGTTTCGGACAGGGGTCACAGGGCTACACCTTC
>TRBV4-1|NA|TRBJ2-1|TRBD1
CASSQGTGDNEQFF
TGCGCCAGCAGCCAAGGGACAGGGGACAATGAGCAGTTCTTC
>TRBV11-2|NA|TRBJ2-5|NA
CASSPRDNWEETQYF
TGTGCCAGCAGCCCCAGGGACAACTGGGAAGAGACCCAGTACTTC
>TRBV4-3|NA|TRBJ2-1|TRBD1
CASSPIGTGGNEQFF
TGCGCCAGCAGCCCCATAGGGACAGGGGGTAATGAGCAGTTCTTC
>TRBV29-1|NA|TRBJ1-1|NA
CSALTGTNTEAFF
TGCAGCGCCCTGACAGGTACAAACACTGAAGCTTTCTTT
>TRBV4-3|NA|TRBJ2-3|TRBD2
CASSQEKSGGPTDTQYF
TGCGCCAGCAGCCAAGAGAAGTCGGGGGGGCCCACAGATACGCAGTATTTT
>TRBV29-1|NA|TRBJ2-1|NA
CSVDRRGSTYNEQFF
TGCAGCGTTGATCGGCGGGGCTCAACCTACAATGAGCAGTTCTTC
>TRBV4-1|NA|TRBJ2-7|NA
CASSQVRDNYEQYF
TGCGCCAGCAGCCAAGTTCGGGACAACTACGAGCAGTACTTC
>TRBV19|NA|TRBJ1-1|NA
CASKGENTEAFF
TGTGCCAGTAAAGGGGAGAACACTGAAGCTTTCTTT
>TRBV6-1|NA|TRBJ2-7|TRBD1
CASSRQGNSYEQYF
TGTGCCAGCAGTAGACAGGGAAACTCCTACGAGCAGTACTTC
>TRBV7-9|NA|TRBJ2-6|NA
CASRVVPGSDSGANVLTF
TGTGCCAGCAGGGTGGTTCCGGGGTCAGACTCTGGGGCCAACGTCCTGACTTTC
>TRBV14|once|TRBJ2-1|TRBD2
CASSRDYSYNEQFF
TGTGCCAGCAGCCGGGACTACTCCTACAATGAGCAGTTCTTC
>TRBV30|NA|TRBJ1-1|TRBD1
CAWSFRDRGGNTEAFF
TGTGCCTGGAGTTTCCGGGACAGGGGTGGAAACACTGAAGCTTTCTTT
>TRBV27|NA|TRBJ2-3|TRBD1
CASSKATGGNTDTQYF
TGTGCCAGCAGTAAAGCGACAGGGGGCAACACAGATACGCAGTATTTT
>TRBV4-1|NA|TRBJ1-5|NA
CASSPHSGRVENQPQHF
TGCGCCAGCAGCCCCCACTCGGGCAGGGTAGAGAATCAGCCCCAGCATTTT
>TRBV12-2|NA|TRBJ1-1|NA
CASRLIGAAEAFF
TGTGCAAGTCGCTTAATTGGAGCAGCTGAAGCTTTCTTT
>TRBV19|NA|TRBJ1-2|NA
CATQTGANYGYTF
TGTGCCACCCAGACAGGAGCTAACTATGGCTACACCTTC
>TRBV6-1|NA|TRBJ2-4|NA
CASSDWRVAKNIQYF
TGTGCCAGCAGTGATTGGAGGGTAGCCAAAAACATTCAGTACTTC
>TRBV19|NA|TRBJ1-5|NA
CASSIRDTNQPQHF
TGTGCCAGTAGTATTAGGGACACCAATCAGCCCCAGCATTTT
>TRBV4-3|NA|TRBJ2-1|TRBD2
CASSQELTSGVNEQFF
TGCGCCAGCAGCCAAGAACTGACTAGCGGGGTAAATGAGCAGTTCTTC
>TRBV27|NA|TRBJ1-1|NA
CASSPRGGYTEAFF
TGTGCCAGCAGTCCAAGGGGGGGTTACACTGAAGCTTTCTTT
>TRBV9|NA|TRBJ2-7|TRBD1
CASSLGGRGEQYF
TGTGCCAGCAGTCTAGGGGGCCGTGGCGAGCAGTACTTC
>TRBV4-1|once|TRBJ2-7|NA
CASSQGHSNRAEQYF
TGCGCCAGCAGCCAAGGTCACTCAAACAGGGCCGAGCAGTACTTC
>TRBV6-1|once|TRBJ2-7|TRBD1
CASSEGQGGYEQYF
TGTGCCAGCAGTGAGGGACAGGGGGGCTACGAGCAGTACTTC
>TRBV4-2|NA|TRBJ1-4|NA
CASSQGVNEKLFF
TGTGCCAGCAGCCAGGGAGTCAATGAAAAACTGTTTTTT
>TRBV10-3|NA|TRBJ1-2|TRBD1
CAISDWQGDRGGYTF
TGTGCCATCAGTGATTGGCAGGGGGACCGGGGTGGCTACACCTTC
>TRBV5-1|NA|TRBJ2-7|NA
CASSLAESSYEQYF
TGCGCCAGCAGCTTGGCCGAGAGCTCCTACGAGCAGTACTTC
>TRBV7-3|NA|TRBJ2-3|NA
CASSPLGGWADTQYF
TGTGCCAGCAGCCCCTTGGGGGGTTGGGCAGATACGCAGTATTTT
>TRBV7-6|NA|TRBJ2-5|TRBD1
CASSKTGSETQYF
TGTGCCAGCAGCAAGACAGGGTCAGAGACCCAGTACTTC
>TRBV27|once|TRBJ2-3|NA
CASRAGAGTDTQYF
TGTGCCAGCAGGGCGGGGGCGGGCACAGATACGCAGTATTTT
>TRBV7-8|NA|TRBJ2-2|TRBD1
CASTQTGAQAGELFF
TGTGCCAGCACCCAGACAGGGGCGCAAGCCGGGGAGCTGTTTTTT
>TRBV9|few|TRBJ1-1|NA
CASSSGVVTEAFF
TGTGCCAGTTCCTCGGGGGTGGTCACTGAAGCTTTCTTT
>TRBV7-2|NA|TRBJ1-3|NA
CASSLRQSSGNTIYF
TGTGCCAGCAGCTTGCGGCAGAGCTCTGGAAACACCATATATTTT
>TRBV6-5|NA|TRBJ2-5|TRBD1
CASSGQGAGEETQYF
TGTGCCAGCAGTGGACAGGGGGCAGGAGAAGAGACCCAGTACTTC